This T cell receptor (beta chain) was found in a study of cytomegalovirus exposure and HLA in healthy donors. Study results and caveats: Looking again later, the authors saw that most CMV-associated TCR beta chains seemed HLA-restricted.

PCR amplification relied on 60 Vbeta primers (plus 13 Jbeta primers). TCRdb keeps only in-frame clones here, not all; method: immunoSEQ multiplex PCR. This sample's clone table lists 150,000 or so clones. The germline CDR1 and CDR2 sequences are MDHEN and SYDVKM. The CDR3 length is 16 residues. Trimming took off 3 bases at V and 4 bases at J, with 15 bases between the two ends. Remarks on this clone: Its antigen is unidentified.

The rearrangement links TRBV28 to TRBJ2-2; D is perhaps TRBD1 (6 bases). This clonotype was obtained from a woman aged 45-59 years in good health and CMV-seronegative. Sequencing input: PBMCs. CDR3 residues: CASSFLFRGATGELFF. CDR3 in DNA: TGTGCCAGCAGTTTCTTGTTCAGGGGAGCCACCGGGGAGCTGTTTTTT.